The 22 T cell receptor beta chains given below trace back to one sample, sequenced in a study of blood T cell repertoires in COVID-19. TCRdb's table, derived via immunoSEQ multiplex PCR, lists solely in-frame clones and lacks some. Here the sample spans roughly 100,000 clones, roughly two thirds being singletons. Sequences were obtained from peripheral blood. The source of these receptors is a human donor with acute or convalescent COVID-19. The donor label of this sample is uncertain.

V usage is TRBV30 and J usage is TRBJ1-1; TRBD1 matches at 7 bases. The CDR3 loop spans 12 amino acids. Germline CDR1 reads GTSNPN; CDR2 reads SVGIG (reference sequence). J gave up 6 bases and V 1 base, and 2 bases lay outside the gene matches. This CDR3 is CAWSATGAEAFF. The CDR3 DNA follows: TGTGCCTGGAGTGCAACAGGGGCTGAAGCTTTCTTT.

Concerning this clone itself: A much more abundant neighbour one base away suggests this may be a read error. The chain carries TRBV19 and TRBJ1-6; tentative D call: TRBD1 (6 bases). This CDR3 spans 15 amino acids. Germline loops: CDR1 LNHDA, CDR2 SQIVND (reference sequence). The V gene lost 7 bases and the J gene lost 7 bases, with 17 bases spanning the gap. CDR3 sequence reads: CASNMPWTANSPLHF. In DNA, the CDR3 is TGTGCCAGTAATATGCCATGGACAGCGAATTCACCCCTCCACTTT.

This clone was recorded a few times. The CDR3 region has the DNA TGTGCCAGCTCACCGACAGGGAATAGCAATCAGCCCCAGCATTTT. Amino acids: CASSPTGNSNQPQHF. V usage is TRBV18 and J usage is TRBJ1-5; 7 bases line up with TRBD1. With 3 bases clipped from V and 0 bases from J, the junction kept 2 bases outside the gene matches. The CDR3 spans 15 residues. Germline CDR1 and CDR2: KGHSH and LQKENI.

The sample holds a few counts of this clone. The same CDR3 can be traced to other DNA sequences in this sample. The rearrangement links TRBV30 to TRBJ1-5; tentatively, D is TRBD1 (5 bases). Germline CDR1 and CDR2: GTSNPN and SVGIG (reference sequence). The ends were cut back, 2 bases at V and 4 bases at J, with 9 bases in the middle. The CDR3 extends over 13 amino acids. The CDR3 nucleotides read TGTGCCTGGAGTCAAGACAGAAATCAGCCCCAGCATTTT. This sequence encodes CAWSQDRNQPQHF.

The J gene is TRBJ1-1, the V gene TRBV7-9, with a weak D call TRBD1 (6 bases). CDR1 and CDR2 from the germline V gene are SEHNR and FQNEAQ (reference sequence). The V and J ends lost 4 bases and 1 base respectively, with 16 bases between them. The CDR3 is made up of 16 amino acids. Here the CDR3 DNA reads TGTGCCAGCAGCTCAGGACGTGGGACACCGAACACTGAAGCTTTCTTT. It translates to CASSSGRGTPNTEAFF.

Only one count was recorded for this clone. The gene calls are TRBV3-1 (or the pseudogene TRBV3-2) and TRBJ1-5, with D possibly matching TRBD1 (5 bases). Trimming cost V 3 bases and J 7 bases, with 10 bases left between them. Looked up from germline, CDR1 is LGHDT and CDR2 is YNNKEL (reference sequence). The CDR3 is made up of 13 amino acids. Here the CDR3 DNA reads TGTGCCAGCAGCCAGGGGCTTGGGCAGCCCCAGCATTTT. This sequence encodes CASSQGLGQPQHF.

The V gene is TRBV5-1, the J gene TRBJ1-4; D is uncertain. Looked up from germline, CDR1 is SGHRS and CDR2 is YFSETQ. This CDR3 region has 14 residues. Trimming stripped 4 bases from V and 4 bases from J, with 11 bases between. For the CDR3, the DNA is TGCGCCAGCAGCCCAGAATGGCTTAATGAAAAACTGTTTTTT. Its translation: CASSPEWLNEKLFF.

The V gene is TRBV11-2, the J gene TRBJ2-7; weak D call: TRBD2 (5 bases). Germline V gene lookup returns CDR1 SGHAT and CDR2 FQNNGV. V lost 0 bases, J lost 3 bases, and 12 bases lay in between. CDR3 length equals 15 residues. CDR3 DNA sequence: TGTGCCAGCAGCTTAGATCCCACTAGAAACTACGAGCAGTACGTC. Translation: CASSLDPTRNYEQYV.

V and J are TRBV7-3 and TRBJ1-6; the match to TRBD1 covers 9 bases. V lost 4 bases, J lost 13 bases, and 11 bases stayed unmatched. From germline, CDR1 is SGHTA and CDR2 FQGTGA. The CDR3 contains 15 residues. DNA for the CDR3: TGTGCCAGCAGCTACGAGGGGACAGGGAAACGCCCCCTCCACTTT. Its protein product is CASSYEGTGKRPLHF.

The DNA of the CDR3 is TGCGCCAGCAGCTTGGGGGACAGGGCTAATGAAAAACTGTTTTTT. This gives the protein CASSLGDRANEKLFF. The chain links TRBV5-1 to TRBJ1-4, with TRBD1 identical over 9 bases. V was pared by 0 bases and J by 3 bases, with 0 bases of the junction left unmatched. CDR1 is SGHRS and CDR2 is YFSETQ in the germline V gene. This CDR3 is built from 15 residues.

This clone was counted between two and nine times. The chain joins TRBV2 to TRBJ2-2; 8 nucleotides match TRBD1. Germline CDR1 and CDR2: SNHLY and FYNNEI. The CDR3 length is 14 residues. With V trimmed by 6 bases and J by 0 bases, 0 bases remained unmatched. The CDR3 DNA reads as TGTGCCAGCAGGACAGGGGCGAACACCGGGGAGCTGTTTTTT. Residues: CASRTGANTGELFF.

V and J are TRBV6-6 and TRBJ1-5, with 8 bases aligning to TRBD1. The CDR3 spans 13 residues. CDR1 is MNHNY, CDR2 SVGAGI, per germline (reference sequence). The CDR3 sequence: CAIQDRVNQPQHF. The CDR3 DNA is TGTGCAATCCAGGACAGGGTCAATCAGCCCCAGCATTTT.

The chain combines TRBV3-1 (or the pseudogene TRBV3-2) with TRBJ2-2, with D possibly TRBD2 on 5 matching bases. V was pared by 9 bases and J by 5 bases, with 16 bases between. Germline assignment: CDR1 LGHDT and CDR2 YNNKEL (reference sequence). This CDR3 has 14 residues. CDR3 loop: CASLGAGVTGELFF. The CDR3 DNA sequence: TGTGCCAGTCTCGGCGCGGGTGTAACCGGGGAGCTGTTTTTT.

The chain has TRBV30 and TRBJ1-4; D is ambiguous. Germline V gene sequence: CDR1 GTSNPN, CDR2 SVGIG (reference sequence). V gave up 0 bases and J gave up 0 bases, with 8 bases separating them. The CDR3 runs 15 residues. CDR3: CAWSVRGATNEKLFF. DNA for the CDR3: TGTGCCTGGAGTGTACGCGGGGCAACTAATGAAAAACTGTTTTTT.

This clone is a singleton in its sample. The rearrangement links TRBV4-1 to TRBJ1-2; D is unclear. V lost 0 bases and J 0 bases, leaving 5 bases between the germline ends. Germline V gene sequence: CDR1 MGHRA, CDR2 YSYEKL. This CDR3 contains 14 residues. For the CDR3, the DNA is TGCGCCAGCAGCCAAGATACGGCTAACTATGGCTACACCTTC. Its protein is CASSQDTANYGYTF.

This chain uses TRBV28 with TRBJ2-3; TRBD1 matches at 8 bases. Per germline, CDR1 MDHEN and CDR2 SYDVKM. The CDR3 is made up of 14 amino acids. With 6 bases clipped from V and 6 bases from J, the junction kept 8 bases outside the gene matches. CDR3 DNA: TGTGCCAGCAGAGGGGGACAGGTGACCGATACGCAGTATTTT. The encoded protein is CASRGGQVTDTQYF.

The genes are TRBV10-3 and TRBJ1-1, with D unclear. In germline, CDR1 is ENHRY, CDR2 SYGVKD. This CDR3 comprises 17 residues. V shed 0 bases and J shed 0 bases, with 14 bases lying between them. The CDR3 spells CAISESPGVFMNTEAFF. CDR3 bases: TGTGCCATCAGTGAGTCGCCGGGAGTCTTCATGAACACTGAAGCTTTCTTT.

This clone was seen a handful of times. The chain joins TRBV18 to TRBJ1-1; D ambiguous. V lost 0 bases and J lost 1, with 9 bases in between. There are 15 residues in the CDR3. Germline CDR1 is KGHSH and CDR2 is LQKENI. For the CDR3, the DNA is TGTGCCAGCTCACCACCGATCCCGGGGAACACTGAAGCTTTCTTT. It specifies CASSPPIPGNTEAFF.

The V call is TRBV10-3, the J call TRBJ2-3; D perhaps matches TRBD1 (6 bases). Looked up from germline, CDR1 is ENHRY and CDR2 is SYGVKD. Trimming removed 7 bases from V and 0 bases from J, with 14 bases in between. CDR3 size: 15 residues. DNA of the CDR3: TGTGCCATCAAATCGACAGGAACTAGCACAGATACGCAGTATTTT. Amino acids: CAIKSTGTSTDTQYF.

The chain joins TRBV12-3 or TRBV12-4 to TRBJ1-1; D call uncertain. Trimming took off 6 bases at V and 5 bases at J, with 10 bases between the two ends. This CDR3 contains 12 residues. The CDR3 DNA sequence: TGTGCCAGCAGCCGAGCTGAAACTGAAGCTTTCTTT. Its protein is CASSRAETEAFF.

The V and J genes are TRBV15 and TRBJ1-2; D call uncertain. The CDR3 spans 11 residues. Trimming took off 5 bases at V and 6 bases at J, with 7 bases between the two ends. The V gene's germline CDR1 is LNHNV and CDR2 YYDKDF (reference sequence). CDR3 loop: CATSPGNGYTF. Here the CDR3 DNA reads TGTGCCACCAGCCCAGGCAATGGCTACACCTTC.

The V call is TRBV7-9, the J call TRBJ2-7; unclear D gene. Trimming shortened V by 5 bases and J by 6 bases, and 8 bases separated the two germline ends. Germline CDR1 and CDR2: SEHNR and FQNEAQ (reference sequence). This CDR3 has 11 amino acids. The CDR3 reads CASSPLREQYF. The CDR3 coding sequence is TGTGCCAGCAGCCCCCTCCGCGAGCAGTACTTC.